These T cell receptor beta chains were read from a single sample in a study of T cell responses to AZD1222 COVID-19 vaccine. The protocol was immunoSEQ multiplex PCR, while the TCRdb copy is restricted to in-frame clones and leaves out a portion. The data contain about 120,000 clones, about 89% of them seen just once; the ten biggest clones take up about 1.6%. Sequences were derived from peripheral blood, sampled on day 0 of AZD1222 vaccination. These receptors originate from an adult in good health. Both conserved end residues are part of each CDR3. Fields, in order: clone size, CDR3 length, V gene, J gene, CDR3 protein. Part of the rows lack a size; the others show once, few, many or a class for expanded clones.

-	13	TRBV6-5	TRBJ2-5	CASTRDRQETQYF
-	16	TRBV4-2	TRBJ2-3	CASSQDGTSVWDTQYF
few	16	TRBV28	TRBJ2-5	CASSLMVAGHQETQYF
few	16	TRBV13	TRBJ2-7	CASSPLPWDRSYEQYF
-	15	TRBV19	TRBJ1-6	CASSIEGRRMAPLHF
-	12	TRBV9	TRBJ1-2	CASRLPSRGYTF
-	21	TRBV18	TRBJ2-4	CASSPEVGGPFEWLAKNIQYF
-	14	TRBV6-1	TRBJ2-7	CASSETGGWDEQYF
-	11	TRBV29-1	TRBJ1-2	CSAGWNDGYTF
-	13	TRBV7-2	TRBJ1-5	CASSFFITQPQHF
-	15	TRBV11-3	TRBJ1-2	CASSLGRGANYGYTF
-	13	TRBV5-4	TRBJ2-3	CASSSEDQDTQYF
-	17	TRBV24-1	TRBJ2-1	CATSDASGKGAYNEQFF
-	14	TRBV28	TRBJ2-7	CASSLSSGSSRQYF
-	15	TRBV19	TRBJ1-5	CASSISGPSNQPQHF
-	18	TRBV10-3	TRBJ2-7	CAISEPIPGSLKGYEQYF